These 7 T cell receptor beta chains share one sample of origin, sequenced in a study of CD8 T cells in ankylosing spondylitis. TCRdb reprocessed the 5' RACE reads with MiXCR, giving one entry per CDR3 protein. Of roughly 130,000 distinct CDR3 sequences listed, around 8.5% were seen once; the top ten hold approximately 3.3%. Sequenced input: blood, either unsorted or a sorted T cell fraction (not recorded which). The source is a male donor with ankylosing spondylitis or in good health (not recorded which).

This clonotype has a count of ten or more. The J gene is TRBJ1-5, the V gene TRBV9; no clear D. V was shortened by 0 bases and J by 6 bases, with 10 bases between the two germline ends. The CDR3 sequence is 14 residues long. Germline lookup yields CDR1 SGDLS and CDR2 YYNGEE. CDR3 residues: CASSVGDLVQPQHF. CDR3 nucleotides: TGTGCCAGCAGCGTAGGGGATCTCGTTCAGCCCCAGCATTTT.

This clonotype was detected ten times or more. The CDR3 DNA sequence: TGCAGGGCTTCGGCGCGGGAGGTTGGATACAATGAGCAGTTCTTC. Its protein product is CRASAREVGYNEQFF. The chain employs TRBV20-1 and TRBJ2-1; 8 nucleotides agree with TRBD2. CDR1 is DFQATT and CDR2 is SNEGSKA in the germline V gene (reference sequence). CDR3 size: 15 residues.

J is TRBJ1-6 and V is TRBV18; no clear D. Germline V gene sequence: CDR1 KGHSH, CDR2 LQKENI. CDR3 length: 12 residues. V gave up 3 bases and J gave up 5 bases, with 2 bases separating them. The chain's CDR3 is CASSPDNSPLHF. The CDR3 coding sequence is TGTGCCAGCTCACCGGATAATTCACCCCTCCACTTT. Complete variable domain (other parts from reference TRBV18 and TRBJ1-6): NAGVMQNPRHLVRRRGQEARLRCSPMKGHSHVYWYRQLPEEGLKFMVYLQKENIIDESGMPKERFSAEFPKEGPSILRIQQVVRGDSAAYFCASSPDNSPLHFGNGTRLTVT.

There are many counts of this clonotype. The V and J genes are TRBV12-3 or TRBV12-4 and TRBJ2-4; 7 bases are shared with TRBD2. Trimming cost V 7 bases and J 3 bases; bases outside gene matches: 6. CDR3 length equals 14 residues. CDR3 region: CASTMGDYKNIQYF. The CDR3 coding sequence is TGTGCCAGCACTATGGGGGACTACAAAAACATTCAGTACTTC.

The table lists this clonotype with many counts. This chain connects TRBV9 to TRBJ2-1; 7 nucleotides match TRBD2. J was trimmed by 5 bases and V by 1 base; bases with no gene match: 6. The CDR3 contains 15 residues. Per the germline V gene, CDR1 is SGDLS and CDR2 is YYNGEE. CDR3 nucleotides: TGTGCCAGCAGCGTAACGGCTAGCGGCAACAATGAGCAGTTCTTC. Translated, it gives CASSVTASGNNEQFF.

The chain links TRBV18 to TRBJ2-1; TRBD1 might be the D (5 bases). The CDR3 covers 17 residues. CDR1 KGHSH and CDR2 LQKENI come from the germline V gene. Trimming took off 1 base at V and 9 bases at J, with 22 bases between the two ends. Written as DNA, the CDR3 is TGTGCCAGCTCACCACAACTCCCTCGCCAGCTTCAGGGTGAGCAGTTCTTC. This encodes CASSPQLPRQLQGEQFF. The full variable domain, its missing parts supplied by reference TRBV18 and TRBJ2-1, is NAGVMQNPRHLVRRRGQEARLRCSPMKGHSHVYWYRQLPEEGLKFMVYLQKENIIDESGMPKERFSAEFPKEGPSILRIQQVVRGDSAAYFCASSPQLPRQLQGEQFFGPGTRLTVL.

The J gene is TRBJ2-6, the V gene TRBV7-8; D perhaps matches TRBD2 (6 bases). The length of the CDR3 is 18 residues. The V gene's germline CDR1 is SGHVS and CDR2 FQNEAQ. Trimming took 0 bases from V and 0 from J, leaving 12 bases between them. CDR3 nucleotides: TGTGCCAGCAGCTTAGCGCGGGACTTGAGCTCTGGGGCCAACGTCCTGACTTTC. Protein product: CASSLARDLSSGANVLTF.